This T cell receptor (beta chain) was obtained from a study of blood T cells in healthy people across ages. Study overall: Template switching retrieved approximately one barcoded beta molecule for each two T cells. Study results and caveats: In these data, TCR beta diversity tracked strongly with naive T cell percentage.

The V end lost 0 bases, the J end lost 0 bases, and 9 bases lay between the germline ends. Germline assignment: CDR1 SGHRS and CDR2 YFSETQ. The CDR3 runs 15 residues. There are a few counts of this clonotype. Its target is not known. Primed by a sample-barcoded 5' primer and a J-beta primer mix, a second PCR proceeded for roughly 7 to 11 cycles. TCRdb reanalysed the 5' RACE reads using MiXCR and keeps one entry per CDR3 protein. The sample consists of 850,000 to 1,300,000 distinct CDR3 sequences, roughly 45% of them appearing once. This clonotype originated in an older woman in good health. The chain is built from TRBV5-1 and TRBJ2-5; D gene unclear. Sequencing was done on a sample of blood. As DNA, the CDR3 is TGCGCCAGCAGCTTGGCCGAGCCTTACCAAGAGACCCAGTACTTC. Its translation: CASSLAEPYQETQYF.